Below are 15 T cell receptor beta chains sequenced from a single sample in a study of control samples from healthy donors and cancer patients. Measured with immunoSEQ multiplex PCR; TCRdb has only the in-frame clones, and not every one. The sample lists 5,500 to 7,500 clones, approximately 68% seen once, with about 7% in the top ten. The sample was formalin-fixed, paraffin-embedded tissue. The receptors come from a male donor with melanoma.

The chain uses TRBV7-3 and TRBJ2-1, with D possibly being TRBD2 (5 bases). Germline V gives CDR1 SGHTA, CDR2 FQGTGA. V dropped 5 bases and J dropped 3 bases, with 11 bases sitting between them. CDR3 length: 14 residues. CDR3 bases: TGTGCCAGCAGCCGGACTCCACTCTACAATGAGCAGTTCTTC. It encodes CASSRTPLYNEQFF.

The V and J genes are TRBV12-3 or TRBV12-4 and TRBJ2-2, with D unresolved. The CDR3 sequence is 13 residues long. Trimming cost V 3 bases and J 7 bases, with 9 bases left between them. This CDR3 is CASSLAPYGELFF. CDR3 in DNA: TGTGCCAGCAGTTTGGCCCCCTACGGGGAGCTGTTTTTT.

The V gene is TRBV27, the J gene TRBJ1-6; a possible D gene is TRBD1 (5 bases). The CDR3 consists of 16 residues. With 6 bases removed from V and 0 bases from J, the gap between germline ends came to 12 bases. In germline, CDR1 is MNHEY, CDR2 SMNVEV (reference sequence). The CDR3 coding sequence is TGTGCCAGCAGACGGGACCGAAGCTCCTATAATTCACCCCTCCACTTT. Its protein product is CASRRDRSSYNSPLHF.

J is TRBJ1-1 and V is TRBV10-3; D call uncertain. V was trimmed by 3 bases and J by 0 bases, leaving 8 bases between them. This CDR3 region has 14 residues. Germline CDR1 and CDR2: ENHRY and SYGVKD. CDR3 amino acids: CAISDRGMNTEAFF. As DNA, the CDR3 is TGTGCCATCAGTGACCGGGGAATGAACACTGAAGCTTTCTTT.

By sample fraction, this clone is large. The chain links TRBV13 to TRBJ2-1, with D possibly matching TRBD1 (5 bases). The CDR3 is made up of 18 amino acids. The germline V and J ends were trimmed by 2 bases and 0 bases, with 17 bases remaining between them. Per germline, CDR1 PRHDT and CDR2 FYEKMQ (reference sequence). CDR3 sequence reads: CASSLMGQLGGSYNEQFF. The CDR3 region has the DNA TGTGCCAGCAGCTTAATGGGGCAACTGGGCGGCTCCTACAATGAGCAGTTCTTC.

The gene calls are TRBV19 and TRBJ1-2; D is unclear. V gave up 6 bases and J gave up 1 base, with 3 bases separating them. In germline, CDR1 is LNHDA, CDR2 SQIVND (reference sequence). CDR3 size: 11 residues. The CDR3 nucleotides are TGTGCCAGTAGGGATAACTATGGCTACACCTTC. It encodes CASRDNYGYTF.

The chain employs TRBV7-9 and TRBJ1-2; D is perhaps TRBD1 (5 bases). CDR3 size: 16 residues. The V end was cut by 1 base, the J end by 0 bases, with 12 bases between. Germline V gene sequence: CDR1 SEHNR, CDR2 FQNEAQ (reference sequence). The CDR3 loop is CASSLVSGQANYGYTF. CDR3 bases: TGTGCCAGCAGCTTAGTGTCAGGGCAGGCTAACTATGGCTACACCTTC.

The gene calls are TRBV6-6 and TRBJ2-1; 12 positions agree with TRBD2. The length of the CDR3 is 15 residues. Looked up from germline, CDR1 is MNHNY and CDR2 is SVGAGI (reference sequence). The trim removed 6 bases at V and 4 bases at J, leaving 4 bases unmatched. The DNA of the CDR3 is TGTGCCAGCAGACCCCTAGCGGGAGGGTACAATGAGCAGTTCTTC. Translation gives CASRPLAGGYNEQFF.

The genes are TRBV7-8 and TRBJ2-1; D may be TRBD1 or TRBD2 (6 bases each). The V end was cut by 5 bases, the J end by 10 bases, with 15 bases between. The CDR3 has 13 amino acids. Looked up from germline, CDR1 is SGHVS and CDR2 is FQNEAQ. CDR3 sequence (DNA): TGTGCCAGCAGCACCTCGAGGGGGGTCGAGCAGTTCTTC. This translates into CASSTSRGVEQFF.

This clone showed up just a few times. CDR3 DNA: TGCGCCAGCAGCTTGGTCGGGGGATCGAACACTGAAGCTTTCTTT. This gives the protein CASSLVGGSNTEAFF. The chain recombines TRBV5-1 with TRBJ1-1, with D possibly matching TRBD1 (5 bases). The CDR3 spans 15 residues. In germline, CDR1 is SGHRS, CDR2 YFSETQ. Trimming pared 0 bases from V and 1 base from J, leaving 10 bases between.

Only a few counts were recorded for this clone. The V call is TRBV6-5, the J call TRBJ1-2; 7 bases are shared with TRBD1. The ends lost 4 bases at V and 7 bases at J; junction bases unmatched: 6. The CDR3 covers 13 residues. Germline assignment: CDR1 MNHEY and CDR2 SVGAGI. CDR3 sequence: CASSFYRGGGYTF. CDR3 bases: TGTGCCAGCAGTTTCTACAGGGGTGGTGGCTACACCTTC.

This chain connects TRBV5-6 to TRBJ2-7; a weak D match, TRBD1 (6 bases). Trimming cost V 6 bases and J 3 bases, with 16 bases left between them. The CDR3 consists of 14 residues. Germline V gene lookup returns CDR1 SGHDT and CDR2 YYEEEE. The CDR3 reads CASTPGTLFYEQYF. The CDR3 DNA is TGTGCCAGCACCCCCGGGACACTATTCTACGAGCAGTACTTC.

The chain links TRBV27 to TRBJ2-7, with D unclear. This CDR3 is 13 amino acids long. The germline V gene has CDR1 MNHEY and CDR2 SMNVEV (reference sequence). Trimming pared 6 bases from V and 4 bases from J, leaving 13 bases between. This CDR3 is CASSPTLGYEQYF. The CDR3 DNA reads as TGTGCCAGCAGCCCGACTCTCGGATACGAGCAGTACTTC.

The CDR3 coding sequence is TGTGCCAGCAGCCAATCCTGGACAGGGGGCTACGAGCAGTACTTC. It is translated as CASSQSWTGGYEQYF. The chain recombines TRBV16 with TRBJ2-7; 10 nucleotides agree with TRBD1. There are 15 residues in the CDR3. V lost 0 bases to trimming and J lost 3 bases; unmatched junction nucleotides: 2. CDR1 KGHSY and CDR2 FQNENV come from the germline V gene. Complete variable domain (other parts from reference TRBV16 and TRBJ2-7): GEEVAQTPKHLVRGEGQKAKLYCAPIKGHSYVFWYQQVLKNEFKFLISFQNENVFDETGMPKERFSAKCLPNSPCSLEIQATKLEDSAVYFCASSQSWTGGYEQYFGPGTRLTVT.

The gene calls are TRBV9 and TRBJ1-4; 7 bases fit TRBD1. Germline assignment: CDR1 SGDLS and CDR2 YYNGEE. The CDR3 totals 14 residues. Trimming cost V 4 bases and J 5 bases; bases outside gene matches: 5. CDR3 nucleotide sequence: TGTGCCAGCAGCCGCGGGACAGTGAATGAAAAACTGTTTTTT. This sequence encodes CASSRGTVNEKLFF.